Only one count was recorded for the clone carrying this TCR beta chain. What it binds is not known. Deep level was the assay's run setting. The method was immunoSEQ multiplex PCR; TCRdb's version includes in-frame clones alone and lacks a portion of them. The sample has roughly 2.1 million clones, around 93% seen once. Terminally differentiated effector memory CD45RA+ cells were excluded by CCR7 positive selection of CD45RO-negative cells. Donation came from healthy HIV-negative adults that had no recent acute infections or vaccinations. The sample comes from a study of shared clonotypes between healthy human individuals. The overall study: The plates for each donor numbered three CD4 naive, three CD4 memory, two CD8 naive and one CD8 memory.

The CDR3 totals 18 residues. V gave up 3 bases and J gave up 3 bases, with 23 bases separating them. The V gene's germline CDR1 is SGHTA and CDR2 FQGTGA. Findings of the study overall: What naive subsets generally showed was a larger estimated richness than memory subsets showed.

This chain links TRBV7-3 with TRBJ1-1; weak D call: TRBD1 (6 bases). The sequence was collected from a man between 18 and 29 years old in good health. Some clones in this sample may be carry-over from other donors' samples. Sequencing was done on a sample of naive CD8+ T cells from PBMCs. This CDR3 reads CASSFYPRDTGGYTEAFF. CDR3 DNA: TGTGCCAGCAGCTTCTACCCTCGGGACACCGGGGGATACACTGAAGCTTTCTTT.